One T cell receptor (beta chain) is described in this entry. Its antigen is still unknown. V was shortened by 2 bases and J by 3 bases, with 13 bases between the two germline ends. Germline CDR1 and CDR2: SGHDN and FVKESK. The CDR3 sequence is 16 residues long. This specimen comes from a study of graft-versus-host responses after intestinal transplantation. Across the whole study: In this cohort, recipients had multivisceral, liver-intestinal, or isolated intestinal transplants.

Findings and limits, study-wide: High graft-versus-host to host-versus-graft clonal ratios were seen in allografts of patients with graft-donor T cell macrochimerism. GvH clones surfaced in recipient marrow, some emerging earlier in ileum or blood.

Libraries were prepared by immunoSEQ multiplex PCR; TCRdb keeps only in-frame clonotypes and omits some of them. The sample gives approximately 82,000 clones, 91% of which show up once; over 0.08% is in the top ten. The starting material was unstimulated CD4+ T cells sorted from spleen or lymph node cells, obtained before intestinal transplant. This receptor was obtained from a human donor who received an intestinal transplant. This chain uses TRBV14 with TRBJ2-2, with a possible D match to TRBD1 (5 bases). The CDR3 region is CASSQTGLTDTGELFF. CDR3 nucleotide sequence: TGTGCCAGCAGCCAAACAGGTCTGACCGACACCGGGGAGCTGTTTTTT.